This passage covers 6 T cell receptor beta chains from one sample sequenced in a study of Graves' ophthalmopathy and Graves' hyperthyroidism (dated by TCRdb to 2017 to 2018). These reads were obtained on an Illumina HiSeq 2000. For repertoire sequencing, TCR beta CDR3 regions were amplified from RNA transcripts. HTBI primers and the Qiagen OneStep RT-PCR kit were used in a first-round RT-PCR, which was followed by a second-round multiplex PCR, size selection and purification. Clones were called with MiXCR by TCRdb after fastp trimmed the public reads at Q25, and only in-frame beta chains were retained. Rows with a matching CDR3 protein are joined into one entry that keeps the most common DNA and genes. The sample table holds around 670,000 distinct CDR3 sequences, of which around 40% were seen once. Jointly, the top ten make up 40% to 55% of the sample. Specimen: peripheral blood. All receptors derive from an adult man with Graves' ophthalmopathy.

The sample holds many counts of this clonotype. The rearrangement uses TRBV12-3 or TRBV12-4 and TRBJ1-5; TRBD1 might be the D (6 bases). The CDR3 totals 15 residues. The V end lost 6 bases, the J end lost 9 bases, and 21 bases lay between the germline ends. The CDR3 loop reads CASRPRTERLRPQHF. DNA for the CDR3: TGTGCCAGCAGGCCGCGGACAGAAAGGTTGCGGCCCCAGCATTTT.

J is TRBJ1-1 and V is TRBV29-1, with TRBD1 matching 8 bases. The V and J ends lost 0 bases and 1 base, in that order; junction bases with no gene match: 4. Germline V gives CDR1 SQVTM, CDR2 ANQGSEA. The CDR3 spans 15 residues. The CDR3 is CSVEDPGQENTEAFF. Here the CDR3 DNA reads TGCAGCGTTGAAGACCCGGGACAGGAGAACACTGAAGCTTTCTTT.

This clonotype was seen only a few times. The CDR3 DNA sequence: TGTGCCAGCAGCGCGGGGCTAGCCCTGACCTACGAGCAGTACTTC. It codes for CASSAGLALTYEQYF. The chain recombines TRBV11-2 with TRBJ2-7; D perhaps matches TRBD2 (6 bases). Trimming removed 5 bases at V and 2 bases at J, with 16 bases between. CDR3 length equals 15 residues. Germline V gives CDR1 SGHAT, CDR2 FQNNGV. Based on the CDR3 plus reference TRBV11-2 and TRBJ2-7, the full variable domain is EAGVAQSPRYKIIEKRQSVAFWCNPISGHATLYWYQQILGQGPKLLIQFQNNGVVDDSQLPKDRFSAERLKGVDSTLKIQPAKLEDSAVYLCASSAGLALTYEQYFGPGTRLTVT.

Only a few counts were recorded for this clonotype. The V call is TRBV30, the J call TRBJ1-4; TRBD1 might be the D (5 bases). V gave up 5 bases and J gave up 11 bases, with 12 bases separating them. The germline V gene has CDR1 GTSNPN and CDR2 SVGIG (reference sequence). The CDR3 spans 11 residues. The CDR3 DNA sequence: TGTGCCTGGGGAGGGGCCGCGAAACTGTTTTTT. Its protein is CAWGGAAKLFF.

Comments on this clonotype: This may come from a read error, since a much larger clone is one base off. V usage is TRBV2 and J usage is TRBJ1-5, with D hard to call. CDR3 length equals 11 residues. The ends were cut back, 7 bases at V and 5 bases at J, with 6 bases in the middle. The V gene's germline CDR1 is SNHLY and CDR2 FYNNEI. As DNA, the CDR3 is TGTGCCAGCAATGCGGATCAGCCCCAGCATTTT. Its translation is CASNADQPQHF.

This clonotype has at least ten counts. This chain uses TRBV24-1 with TRBJ1-2; unclear D gene. Between the trimmed V and J ends, which lost 4 bases and 4 bases, there was a span of 12 bases. The germline V gene encodes CDR1 KGHDR and CDR2 SFDVKD. The CDR3 runs to 14 residues. The CDR3 loop is CATSEAGVSYGYTF. CDR3 sequence (DNA): TGTGCCACCAGTGAGGCGGGAGTGTCCTATGGCTACACCTTC.